The 14 T cell receptor beta chains presented below share a single source sample, sequenced in a study of cytomegalovirus exposure and HLA in healthy donors. PCR was performed using 60 Vbeta and 13 Jbeta primers. Sequencing was performed with immunoSEQ multiplex PCR; in TCRdb, only in-frame clones are kept and a portion is missing. The sample holds over 150,000 clones; about 71% are singletons and the top ten take over 2.5%. The sequencing input was PBMCs. These receptors were obtained from a woman between 25 and 40 years old in good health and CMV-seronegative.

The V call is TRBV5-1, the J call TRBJ2-3, with 7 bases aligning to TRBD2. The germline gives CDR1 SGHRS, CDR2 YFSETQ. This CDR3 is built from 15 residues. V shed 5 bases and J 1 base; nucleotides not matched to a gene: 7. Written as DNA, the CDR3 is TGCGCCAGCAGTCGAAGCGGGATTGGCACAGATACGCAGTATTTT. The encoded protein is CASSRSGIGTDTQYF.

This chain joins TRBV4-1 and TRBJ1-4; D is perhaps TRBD1 (6 bases). Trimming pared 4 bases from V and 2 bases from J, leaving 8 bases between. The CDR3 is made up of 14 amino acids. The germline CDR1 and CDR2 sequences are MGHRA and YSYEKL. This CDR3 reads CASSPDRTNEKLFF. In DNA, the CDR3 is TGCGCCAGCAGCCCCGACAGGACTAATGAAAAACTGTTTTTT.

V gene TRBV28 combines with J gene TRBJ1-2; 7 nucleotides align to TRBD1. The trim removed 3 bases at V and 2 bases at J, leaving 9 bases unmatched. Germline CDR1 and CDR2: MDHEN and SYDVKM. There are 16 residues in the CDR3. The CDR3 region is CASSFNDRVTNYGYTF. The CDR3 DNA reads as TGTGCCAGCAGTTTTAACGACAGGGTTACGAACTATGGCTACACCTTC.

The genes are TRBV21-1 and TRBJ1-4; TRBD1 is the table's D call and was not checked against the DNA. TRBV21-1 represents a pseudogene. This CDR3 comprises 17 residues. The CDR3 loop reads CASSNGAAGYFNEKLFF. The CDR3 DNA reads TGTGCCAGCAGCAATGGGGCAGCCGGCTATTTTAATGAAAAACTGTTTTTT.

The V and J genes are TRBV6-5 and TRBJ1-1; 7 positions match TRBD1. Germline V gene sequence: CDR1 MNHEY, CDR2 SVGAGI. The CDR3 covers 13 residues. Unmatched junction bases numbered 15, after V lost 6 bases and J lost 14 bases. The CDR3, as DNA: TGTGCCAGCAGCCTACGGGTAAACAGGGGAGTCTTCTTT. It yields the protein CASSLRVNRGVFF.

The chain couples TRBV2 to TRBJ2-7, with D maybe TRBD1 (5 bases). The CDR3 spans 11 residues. V was cut by 9 bases and J by 0 bases, with 6 bases left in between. Germline CDR1 reads SNHLY; CDR2 reads FYNNEI. The CDR3 bases are TGTGCCAGTCAGGGCTCCTACGAGCAGTACTTC. It is translated as CASQGSYEQYF.

The chain links TRBV7-9 to TRBJ1-1, with unresolved D. CDR3 size: 13 residues. The ends were cut back, 4 bases at V and 1 base at J, with 7 bases in the middle. CDR1 SEHNR and CDR2 FQNEAQ come from the germline V gene (reference sequence). Here the CDR3 reads CASSSHANTEAFF. The CDR3 DNA reads as TGTGCCAGCAGCTCACATGCGAACACTGAAGCTTTCTTT.

The chain carries TRBV7-9 and TRBJ2-5; 8 bases are shared with TRBD2. The J call may be incorrect, as the DNA end agrees better with TRBJ2-7. Per germline, CDR1 SEHNR and CDR2 FQNEAQ (reference sequence). There are 14 residues in the CDR3. DNA of the CDR3: TGTGCCAGCAGCCCGACGGGACTAGGCTACGAGCAGTACTTC. Amino acid sequence: CASSPTGLGYEQYF.

The J gene is TRBJ1-1, the V gene TRBV4-1; 12 bases are shared with TRBD1. CDR1 and CDR2 from the germline V gene are MGHRA and YSYEKL. Trimming removed 3 bases from V and 4 bases from J; junction bases left unmatched: 15. This CDR3 is built from 19 residues. The CDR3 DNA follows: TGCGCCAGCAGCCACCTTACGCCGGGACAGGGGGCGTGGGGCACTGAAGCTTTCTTT. It codes for CASSHLTPGQGAWGTEAFF.

The rearrangement uses TRBV5-1 and TRBJ2-1; 13 bases are shared with TRBD2. The CDR3 covers 19 residues. The J segment lost 0 bases and the V segment lost 1 base, leaving 7 bases of the junction unmatched. Germline V CDR1 and CDR2: SGHRS, YFSETQ. The CDR3 sequence: CASSLMTSGGTSSYNEQFF. The CDR3 DNA is TGCGCCAGCAGCTTGATGACTAGCGGGGGGACCAGCTCCTACAATGAGCAGTTCTTC. Filled out from reference TRBV5-1 and TRBJ2-1, the complete variable domain reads KAGVTQTPRYLIKTRGQQVTLSCSPISGHRSVSWYQQTPGQGLQFLFEYFSETQRNKGNFPGRFSGRQFSNSRSEMNVSTLELGDSALYLCASSLMTSGGTSSYNEQFFGPGTRLTVL.

The genes are TRBV2 and TRBJ1-5, with D possibly matching TRBD1 (6 bases). The CDR3 has 16 amino acids. CDR1 is SNHLY, CDR2 FYNNEI, per germline. V gave up 2 bases and J gave up 0 bases, with 11 bases separating them. The CDR3 DNA follows: TGTGCCAGCAGTGAACTTGGACAGAATAGCAATCAGCCCCAGCATTTT. Translation gives CASSELGQNSNQPQHF.

J is TRBJ1-1 and V is TRBV21-1; TRBD1 reflects the table's D call only, with no check against the DNA. TRBV21-1 is classified as a pseudogene. This CDR3 has 12 amino acids. CDR3 sequence: CAIRALNTEAFF. The CDR3 DNA follows: TGTGCCATCAGGGCCTTGAACACTGAAGCTTTCTTT.

The chain combines TRBV28 with TRBJ1-1, with 11 bases matching TRBD1. CDR1 and CDR2 (germline): MDHEN, SYDVKM. CDR3 length: 16 residues. The trim removed 5 bases at V and 5 bases at J, leaving 10 bases unmatched. CDR3 in DNA: TGTGCCAGCAGTACCATCGGACAGGGGGCAAGGACTGAAGCTTTCTTT. It translates to CASSTIGQGARTEAFF. Combining the CDR3 with reference TRBV28 and TRBJ1-1 gives the whole variable domain DVKVTQSSRYLVKRTGEKVFLECVQDMDHENMFWYRQDPGLGLRLIYFSYDVKMKEKGDIPEGYSVSREKKERFSLILESASTNQTSMYLCASSTIGQGARTEAFFGQGTRLTVV.

This clone has a handful of counts. The chain couples TRBV5-1 to TRBJ2-7, with TRBD1 matching 8 bases. There are 14 residues in the CDR3. CDR1 is SGHRS and CDR2 is YFSETQ in the germline V gene. Trimming took 0 bases from V and 6 from J; bases not matched to a gene: 5. CDR3 loop: CASSLEQGTGEQYF. The CDR3 DNA reads as TGCGCCAGCAGCTTGGAACAGGGGACAGGCGAGCAGTACTTC. The complete variable domain, with remaining parts taken from reference TRBV5-1 and TRBJ2-7, reads KAGVTQTPRYLIKTRGQQVTLSCSPISGHRSVSWYQQTPGQGLQFLFEYFSETQRNKGNFPGRFSGRQFSNSRSEMNVSTLELGDSALYLCASSLEQGTGEQYFGPGTRLTVT.